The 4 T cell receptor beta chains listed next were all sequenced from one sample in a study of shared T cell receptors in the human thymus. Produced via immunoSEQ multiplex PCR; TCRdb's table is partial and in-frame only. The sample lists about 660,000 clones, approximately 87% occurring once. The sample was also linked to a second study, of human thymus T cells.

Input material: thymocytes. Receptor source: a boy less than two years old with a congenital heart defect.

The DNA of the CDR3 is TGTGCCAGCAGCTACCCGCCATCCTCTGACAGTTACAATCAGCCCCAGCATTTT. This codes for CASSYPPSSDSYNQPQHF. This sequence joins TRBV7-6 and TRBJ1-5; TRBD1 is a possible D gene (5 bases). In germline, CDR1 is SGHVS, CDR2 FNYEAQ. CDR3 size: 18 residues. V lost 4 bases and J lost 3, with 22 bases in between.

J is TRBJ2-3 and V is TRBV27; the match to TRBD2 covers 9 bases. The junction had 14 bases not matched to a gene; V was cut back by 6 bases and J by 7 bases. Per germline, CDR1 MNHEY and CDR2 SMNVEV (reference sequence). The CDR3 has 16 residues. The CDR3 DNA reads TGTGCCAGCAGGCACGAATCGGGACTAGCAATGAATACGCAGTATTTT. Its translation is CASRHESGLAMNTQYF.

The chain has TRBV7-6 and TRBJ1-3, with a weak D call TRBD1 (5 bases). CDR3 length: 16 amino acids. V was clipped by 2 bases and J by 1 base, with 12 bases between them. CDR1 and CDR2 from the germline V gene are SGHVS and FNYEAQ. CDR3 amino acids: CASSLLRGWSGNTIYF. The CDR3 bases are TGTGCCAGCAGCTTACTTCGGGGGTGGTCTGGAAACACCATATATTTT.

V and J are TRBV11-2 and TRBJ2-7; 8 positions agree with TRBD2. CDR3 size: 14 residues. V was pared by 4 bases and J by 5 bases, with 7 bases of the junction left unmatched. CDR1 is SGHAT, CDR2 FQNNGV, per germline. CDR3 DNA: TGTGCCAGCAGCTCGACTAGCGCCTGGGACGAGCAGTACTTC. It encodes CASSSTSAWDEQYF. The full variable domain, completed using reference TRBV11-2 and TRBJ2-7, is EAGVAQSPRYKIIEKRQSVAFWCNPISGHATLYWYQQILGQGPKLLIQFQNNGVVDDSQLPKDRFSAERLKGVDSTLKIQPAKLEDSAVYLCASSSTSAWDEQYFGPGTRLTVT.